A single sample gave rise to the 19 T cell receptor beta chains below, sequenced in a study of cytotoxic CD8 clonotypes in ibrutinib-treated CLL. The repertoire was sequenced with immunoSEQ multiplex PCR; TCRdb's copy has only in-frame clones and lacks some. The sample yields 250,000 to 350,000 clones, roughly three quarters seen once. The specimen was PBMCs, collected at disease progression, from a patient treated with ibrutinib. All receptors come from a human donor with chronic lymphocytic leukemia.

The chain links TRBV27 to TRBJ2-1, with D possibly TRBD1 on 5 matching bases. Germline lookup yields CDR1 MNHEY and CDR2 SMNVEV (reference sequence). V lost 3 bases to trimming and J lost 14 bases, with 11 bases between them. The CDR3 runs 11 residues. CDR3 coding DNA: TGTGCCAGCAGTTTTGGGGCCCGCAAGTTCTTC. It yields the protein CASSFGARKFF.

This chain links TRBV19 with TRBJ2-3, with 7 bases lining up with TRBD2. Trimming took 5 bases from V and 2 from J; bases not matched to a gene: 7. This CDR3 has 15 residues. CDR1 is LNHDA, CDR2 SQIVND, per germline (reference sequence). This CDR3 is CASSFLAEITDTQYF. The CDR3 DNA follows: TGTGCCAGTAGTTTCCTAGCGGAGATCACAGATACGCAGTATTTT.

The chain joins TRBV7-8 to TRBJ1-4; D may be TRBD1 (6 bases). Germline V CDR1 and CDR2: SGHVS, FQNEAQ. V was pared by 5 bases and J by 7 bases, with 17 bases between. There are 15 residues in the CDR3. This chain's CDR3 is CASSPNRVRSEKLFF. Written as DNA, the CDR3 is TGTGCCAGCAGCCCCAACAGGGTCAGGAGTGAAAAACTGTTTTTT.

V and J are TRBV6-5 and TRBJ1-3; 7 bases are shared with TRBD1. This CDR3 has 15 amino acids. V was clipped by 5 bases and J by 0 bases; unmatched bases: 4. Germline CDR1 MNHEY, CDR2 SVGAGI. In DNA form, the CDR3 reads TGTGCCAGCAGTCACAGGGGCCCCTCTGGAAACACCATATATTTT. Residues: CASSHRGPSGNTIYF.

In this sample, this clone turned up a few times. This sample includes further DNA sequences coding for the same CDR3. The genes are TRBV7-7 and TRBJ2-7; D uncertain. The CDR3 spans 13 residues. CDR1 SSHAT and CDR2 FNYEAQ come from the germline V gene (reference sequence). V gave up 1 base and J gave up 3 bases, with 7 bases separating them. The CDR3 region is CASSLGPSYEQYF. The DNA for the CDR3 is TGTGCCAGCAGCTTAGGACCGAGCTACGAGCAGTACTTC.

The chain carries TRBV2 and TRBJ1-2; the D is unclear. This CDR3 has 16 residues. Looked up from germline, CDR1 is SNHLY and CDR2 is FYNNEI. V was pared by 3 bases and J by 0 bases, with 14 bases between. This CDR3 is CASSEAKAEANYGYTF. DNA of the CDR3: TGTGCCAGCAGTGAGGCGAAGGCCGAAGCTAACTATGGCTACACCTTC. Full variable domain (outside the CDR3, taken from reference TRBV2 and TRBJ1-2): EPEVTQTPSHQVTQMGQEVILRCVPISNHLYFYWYRQILGQKVEFLVSFYNNEISEKSEIFDDQFSVERPDGSNFTLKIRSTKLEDSAMYFCASSEAKAEANYGYTFGSGTRLTVV.

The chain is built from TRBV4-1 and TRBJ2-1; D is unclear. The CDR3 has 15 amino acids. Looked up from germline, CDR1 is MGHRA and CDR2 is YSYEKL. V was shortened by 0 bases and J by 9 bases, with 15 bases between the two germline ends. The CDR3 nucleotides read TGCGCCAGCAGCCAAGATAGGCCTATTACAATTGAGCAGTTCTTC. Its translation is CASSQDRPITIEQFF.

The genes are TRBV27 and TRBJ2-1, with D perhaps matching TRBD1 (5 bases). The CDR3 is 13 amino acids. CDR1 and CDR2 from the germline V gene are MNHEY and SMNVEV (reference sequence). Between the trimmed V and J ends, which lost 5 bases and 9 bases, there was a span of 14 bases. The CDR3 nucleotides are TGTGCCAGCAGTGAGAGACAGCACACTGAGCAGTTCTTC. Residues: CASSERQHTEQFF.

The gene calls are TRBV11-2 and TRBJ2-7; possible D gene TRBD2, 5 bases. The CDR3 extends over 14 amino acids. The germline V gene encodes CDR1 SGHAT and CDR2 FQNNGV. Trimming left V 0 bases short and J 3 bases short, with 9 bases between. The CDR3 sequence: CASSLDLANYEQYF. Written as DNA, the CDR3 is TGTGCCAGCAGCTTAGATCTAGCCAACTACGAGCAGTACTTC.

CDR3 in DNA: TGCAGCGCCAGGGGGAATGGGGGGCTGATAACTAATGAAAAACTGTTTTTT. Translated: CSARGNGGLITNEKLFF. The chain links TRBV29-1 to TRBJ1-4; 7 nucleotides agree with TRBD1. The V and J ends lost 7 bases and 1 base, in that order; junction bases with no gene match: 15. The CDR3 is 17 residues long. The germline gives CDR1 SQVTM, CDR2 ANQGSEA.

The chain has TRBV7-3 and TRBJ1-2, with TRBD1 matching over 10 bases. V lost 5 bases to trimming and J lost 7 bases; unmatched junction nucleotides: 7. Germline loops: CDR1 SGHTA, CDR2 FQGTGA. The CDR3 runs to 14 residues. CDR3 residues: CASSRGQGMGGYTF. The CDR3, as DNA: TGTGCCAGCAGCCGGGGACAGGGGATGGGTGGCTACACCTTC.

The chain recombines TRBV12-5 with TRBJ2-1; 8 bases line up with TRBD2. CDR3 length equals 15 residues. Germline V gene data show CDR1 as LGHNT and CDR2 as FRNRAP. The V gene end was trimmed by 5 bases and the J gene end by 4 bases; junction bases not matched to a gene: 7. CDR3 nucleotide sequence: TGTGCTAGTGGTGTTAGCGGGGCTGCATACAATGAGCAGTTCTTC. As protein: CASGVSGAAYNEQFF.

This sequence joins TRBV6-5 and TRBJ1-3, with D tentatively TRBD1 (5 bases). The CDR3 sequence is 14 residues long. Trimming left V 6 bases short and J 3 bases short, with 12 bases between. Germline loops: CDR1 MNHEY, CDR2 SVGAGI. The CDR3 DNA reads TGTGCCAGCAGGACAGACAGACTTGGAAACACCATATATTTT. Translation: CASRTDRLGNTIYF.

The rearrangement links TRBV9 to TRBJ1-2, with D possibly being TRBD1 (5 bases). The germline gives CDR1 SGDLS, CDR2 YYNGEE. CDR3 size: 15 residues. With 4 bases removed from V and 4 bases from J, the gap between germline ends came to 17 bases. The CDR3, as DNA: TGTGCCAGCAGCTCCTCATACAGGTGGTCCTATGGCTACACCTTC. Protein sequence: CASSSSYRWSYGYTF.

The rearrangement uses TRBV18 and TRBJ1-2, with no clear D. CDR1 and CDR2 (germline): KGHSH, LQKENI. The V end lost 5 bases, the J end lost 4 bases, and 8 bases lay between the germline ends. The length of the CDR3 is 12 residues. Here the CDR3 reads CASSGRGYGYTF. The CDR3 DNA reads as TGTGCCAGCTCAGGTCGGGGCTATGGCTACACCTTC. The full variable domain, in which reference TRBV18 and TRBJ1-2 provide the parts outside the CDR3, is NAGVMQNPRHLVRRRGQEARLRCSPMKGHSHVYWYRQLPEEGLKFMVYLQKENIIDESGMPKERFSAEFPKEGPSILRIQQVVRGDSAAYFCASSGRGYGYTFGSGTRLTVV.

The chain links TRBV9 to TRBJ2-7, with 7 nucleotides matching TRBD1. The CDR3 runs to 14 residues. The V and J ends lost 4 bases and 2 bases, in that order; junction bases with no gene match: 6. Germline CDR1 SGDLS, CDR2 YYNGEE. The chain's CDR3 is CASSSRGSPYEQYF. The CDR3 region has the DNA TGTGCCAGCAGCTCCAGGGGGTCCCCCTACGAGCAGTACTTC.

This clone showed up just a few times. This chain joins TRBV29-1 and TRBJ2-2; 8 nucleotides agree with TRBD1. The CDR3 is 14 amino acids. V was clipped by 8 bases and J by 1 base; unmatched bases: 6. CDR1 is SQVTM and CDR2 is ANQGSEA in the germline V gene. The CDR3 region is CSSSGQGNTGELFF. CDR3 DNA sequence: TGCAGCTCTTCTGGACAGGGGAACACCGGGGAGCTGTTTTTT.

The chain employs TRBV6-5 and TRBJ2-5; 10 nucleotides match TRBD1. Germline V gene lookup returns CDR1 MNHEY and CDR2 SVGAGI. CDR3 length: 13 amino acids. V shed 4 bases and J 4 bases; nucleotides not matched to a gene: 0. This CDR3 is CASSWTGGETQYF. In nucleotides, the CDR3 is TGTGCCAGCAGTTGGACAGGGGGAGAGACCCAGTACTTC.

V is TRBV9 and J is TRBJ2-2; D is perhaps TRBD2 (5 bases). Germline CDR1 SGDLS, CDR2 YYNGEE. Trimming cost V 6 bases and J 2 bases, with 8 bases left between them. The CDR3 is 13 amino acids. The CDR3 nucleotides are TGTGCCAGCAACCGGGGAAACACCGGGGAGCTGTTTTTT. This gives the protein CASNRGNTGELFF.